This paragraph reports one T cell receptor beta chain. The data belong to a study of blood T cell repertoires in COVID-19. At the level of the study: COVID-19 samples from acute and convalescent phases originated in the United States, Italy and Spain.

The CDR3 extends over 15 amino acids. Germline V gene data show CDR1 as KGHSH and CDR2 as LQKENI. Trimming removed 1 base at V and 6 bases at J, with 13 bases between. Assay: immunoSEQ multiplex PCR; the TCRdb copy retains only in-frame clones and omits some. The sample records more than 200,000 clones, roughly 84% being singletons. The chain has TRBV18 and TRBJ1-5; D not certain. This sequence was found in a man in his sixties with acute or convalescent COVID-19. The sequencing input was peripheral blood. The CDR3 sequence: CASSPQEARGQPQHF. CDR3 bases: TGTGCCAGCTCACCACAGGAAGCCCGGGGTCAGCCCCAGCATTTT. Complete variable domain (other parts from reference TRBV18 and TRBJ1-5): NAGVMQNPRHLVRRRGQEARLRCSPMKGHSHVYWYRQLPEEGLKFMVYLQKENIIDESGMPKERFSAEFPKEGPSILRIQQVVRGDSAAYFCASSPQEARGQPQHFGDGTRLSIL.